This TCR beta chain was identified in a study of a mutant IDH1 vaccine in newly diagnosed glioma. Study summary: The earlier regimen, radiotherapy, temozolomide, or both, was most often both.

The protocol was immunoSEQ multiplex PCR, while the TCRdb copy is restricted to in-frame clones and leaves out a portion. The sample shows 55,000 to 65,000 clones, roughly 84% of them seen only once. Sample time point: week 35, safety follow-up. Mutant IDH1 20-mer peptide, at 300 ug, made up each vaccine dose, with topical imiquimod. Each patient was administered eight vaccinations, scheduled in weeks 1, 3, 5, 7, 11, 15, 19 and 23. A remark on this clone: Its antigen is unknown.

Trimming cost V 4 bases and J 7 bases, with 16 bases left between them. This CDR3 contains 14 residues. Germline CDR1 and CDR2: MNHEY and SVGAGI. The chain is built from TRBV6-5 and TRBJ1-2, with D perhaps matching TRBD1 (5 bases). This receptor was obtained from a man under 40 with glioma. Sequenced here: PBMCs, sampled from a glioma patient whose treatment included an IDH1 peptide vaccine. CDR3 DNA sequence: TGTGCCAGCAGTTCCACTCCGGGGACCCCTGGCTACACCTTC. This translates into CASSSTPGTPGYTF.